The clone carrying this T cell receptor beta chain has a handful of counts. Its specificity is not known. One entry per CDR3 protein, called by TCRdb with MiXCR from the 5' RACE reads. The table shows 450,000 or so distinct CDR3 sequences, with approximately 20% occurring only once. V lost 6 bases, J lost 3 bases, and 2 bases lay in between. This CDR3 comprises 11 residues. Germline V gene data show CDR1 as SGHNT and CDR2 as YENEEA. This record comes from a study of T-cell memory formation after mild COVID-19. Whole-study results and caveats: From day 15 to 85, contracting clones were balanced between CD4 and CD8, whereas later expanders leaned toward CD4+.

The chain links TRBV11-3 to TRBJ2-2; D is uncertain. The TCR sequence derives from an adult woman who had mild COVID-19 (a few samples of this study predate the infection). Cell type and time point are not known. Sequencing input: PBMCs or a T cell subset sorted from them (not recorded which). This chain's CDR3 is CASRYTGELFF. CDR3 nucleotides: TGTGCCAGCAGGTACACCGGGGAGCTGTTTTTT.